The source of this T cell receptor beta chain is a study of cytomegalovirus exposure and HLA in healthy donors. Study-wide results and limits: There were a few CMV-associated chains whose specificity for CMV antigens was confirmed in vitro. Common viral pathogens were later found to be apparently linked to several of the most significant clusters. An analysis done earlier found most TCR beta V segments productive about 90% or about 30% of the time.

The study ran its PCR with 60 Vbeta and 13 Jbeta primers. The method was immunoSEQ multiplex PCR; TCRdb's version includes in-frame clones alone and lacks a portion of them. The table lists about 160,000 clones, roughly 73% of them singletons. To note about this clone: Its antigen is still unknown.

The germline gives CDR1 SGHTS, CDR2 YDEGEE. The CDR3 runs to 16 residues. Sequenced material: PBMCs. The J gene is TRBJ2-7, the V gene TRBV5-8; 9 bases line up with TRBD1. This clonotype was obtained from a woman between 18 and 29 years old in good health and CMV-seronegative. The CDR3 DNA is TGTGCCAGCAGCAGGACAGGGGCCGCCTTGGCCTACGGGCAGTACGTC. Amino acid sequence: CASSRTGAALAYGQYV.